The rows below give T cell receptor beta chains drawn from one sample of a study of OX40 agonist ivuxolimab in advanced cancers. The protocol was immunoSEQ multiplex PCR, while the TCRdb copy is restricted to in-frame clones and leaves out a portion. Among nearly 95,000 clones, approximately 94% were seen once, and the ten largest hold 2% to 3%. The sample here was CD4+ or CD8+ T cells sorted from blood, taken in a trial of the OX40 agonist ivuxolimab. All receptors derive from an adult with an advanced solid tumor such as melanoma, head and neck, liver or kidney cancer. The CDR3 runs from the conserved cysteine through the conserved F or W. D genes are given only for firm matches. The size field is filled for only some rows; it gives once, few, many or a size class.

V gene: TRBV9
clone size: NA
D gene: NA
J gene: TRBJ2-5
CDR3 length: 13
CDR3 DNA: TGTGCCAGCAGCCCGTGGCGGGGAGAGACCCAGTACTTC
CDR3 protein: CASSPWRGETQYF

V gene: TRBV27
clone size: NA
D gene: TRBD1
J gene: TRBJ1-2
CDR3 length: 13
CDR3 DNA: TGTGCCAGCAGCCCGCCCGGGACAGGGGGCTTCACCTTC
CDR3 protein: CASSPPGTGGFTF

V gene: TRBV27
clone size: NA
D gene: TRBD1
J gene: TRBJ1-2
CDR3 length: 14
CDR3 DNA: TGTGCCAGCAGTTCTTTAACAGGGGGCTATGGCTACACCTTC
CDR3 protein: CASSSLTGGYGYTF

V gene: TRBV25-1
clone size: NA
D gene: NA
J gene: TRBJ1-4
CDR3 length: 13
CDR3 DNA: TGTGCCAGCAGTGAGGCCCGGGCTGAAAAACTGTTTTTT
CDR3 protein: CASSEARAEKLFF

V gene: TRBV6-5
clone size: NA
D gene: NA
J gene: TRBJ1-1
CDR3 length: 14
CDR3 DNA: TGTGCCAGCAGTTACGCGGGTTTGAACACTGAAGCTTTCTTT
CDR3 protein: CASSYAGLNTEAFF

V gene: TRBV6-5
clone size: NA
D gene: NA
J gene: TRBJ1-5
CDR3 length: 13
CDR3 DNA: TGTGCCAGCAGTTACGGGGGGCCCCCGCCCCAGCATTTT
CDR3 protein: CASSYGGPPPQHF

V gene: TRBV2
clone size: NA
D gene: NA
J gene: TRBJ2-7
CDR3 length: 10
CDR3 DNA: TGTGCCAGCAGTGGAGTCGAGCAGTACTTC
CDR3 protein: CASSGVEQYF

V gene: TRBV11-2
clone size: NA
D gene: NA
J gene: TRBJ1-1
CDR3 length: 15
CDR3 DNA: TGTGCCAGCAGCTGGGTTATGGTAGCGAACACTGAAGCTTTCTTT
CDR3 protein: CASSWVMVANTEAFF

V gene: TRBV4-1
clone size: NA
D gene: NA
J gene: TRBJ2-5
CDR3 length: 15
CDR3 DNA: TGCGCCAGCAGCCAAGTATTCTCGGGGAGAGAGACCCAGTACTTC
CDR3 protein: CASSQVFSGRETQYF

V gene: TRBV6-6
clone size: NA
D gene: NA
J gene: TRBJ2-1
CDR3 length: 16
CDR3 DNA: TGTGCCAGCAGTTACTCCACAGGGAGACAACACAATGAGCAGTTCTTC
CDR3 protein: CASSYSTGRQHNEQFF

V gene: TRBV2
clone size: NA
D gene: TRBD1
J gene: TRBJ1-4
CDR3 length: 14
CDR3 DNA: TGTGCCAGCAGGAGGACAGGGGCTAATGAAAAACTGTTTTTT
CDR3 protein: CASRRTGANEKLFF

V gene: TRBV5-5
clone size: once
D gene: NA
J gene: TRBJ2-3
CDR3 length: 15
CDR3 DNA: TGTGCCAGCAGCTTGGGGACAGCGTGGGGGGATACGCAGTATTTT
CDR3 protein: CASSLGTAWGDTQYF

V gene: TRBV6-6
clone size: once
D gene: TRBD2
J gene: TRBJ2-3
CDR3 length: 15
CDR3 DNA: TGTGCCAGCATCCCGAGCGGGAAAGGGACAGATACGCAGTATTTT
CDR3 protein: CASIPSGKGTDTQYF

V gene: TRBV25-1
clone size: NA
D gene: TRBD2
J gene: TRBJ2-1
CDR3 length: 16
CDR3 DNA: TGTGCCAGCAGTACGGGACTTGCGGGAGCTTTCAATGAGCAGTTCTTC
CDR3 protein: CASSTGLAGAFNEQFF

V gene: TRBV7-7
clone size: NA
D gene: TRBD1
J gene: TRBJ2-5
CDR3 length: 14
CDR3 DNA: TGTGCCAGCAAGCGGACAGGGTACGAAGAGACCCAGTACTTC
CDR3 protein: CASKRTGYEETQYF

V gene: TRBV18
clone size: NA
D gene: NA
J gene: TRBJ2-7
CDR3 length: 16
CDR3 DNA: TGTGCCAGCTCACCACGTCTCGATGGCAGTTCCTACGAGCAGTACTTC
CDR3 protein: CASSPRLDGSSYEQYF

V gene: TRBV19
clone size: NA
D gene: NA
J gene: TRBJ1-2
CDR3 length: 12
CDR3 DNA: TGTGCCAGTAGTCAAGCTAACTATGGCTACACCTTC
CDR3 protein: CASSQANYGYTF

V gene: TRBV29-1
clone size: NA
D gene: NA
J gene: TRBJ1-1
CDR3 length: 12
CDR3 DNA: TGCAGCGTTGGGAGGGCAAATACTGAAGCTTTCTTT
CDR3 protein: CSVGRANTEAFF

V gene: TRBV7-6
clone size: NA
D gene: TRBD1
J gene: TRBJ2-1
CDR3 length: 13
CDR3 DNA: TGTGCCAGCAGCCCAGCAGGGGGTCACGGGCAGTTCTTC
CDR3 protein: CASSPAGGHGQFF

V gene: TRBV6-5
clone size: NA
D gene: NA
J gene: TRBJ2-7
CDR3 length: 13
CDR3 DNA: TGTGCCAGCAGTTACCCCGGGGGACTCGAGCAGTACTTC
CDR3 protein: CASSYPGGLEQYF

V gene: TRBV28
clone size: once
D gene: NA
J gene: TRBJ1-3
CDR3 length: 13
CDR3 DNA: TGTGCCAGCAGAAATAACAAGGGATACACCATATATTTT
CDR3 protein: CASRNNKGYTIYF

V gene: TRBV4-1
clone size: NA
D gene: TRBD2
J gene: TRBJ2-1
CDR3 length: 17
CDR3 DNA: TGCGCCAGCAGCCAAAGGGGGCTAGCGGGGGGTAACAATGAGCAGTTCTTC
CDR3 protein: CASSQRGLAGGNNEQFF

V gene: TRBV10-2
clone size: NA
D gene: NA
J gene: TRBJ2-1
CDR3 length: 12
CDR3 DNA: TGCGCCAGCAGTGGGACCTACAATGAGCAGTTCTTC
CDR3 protein: CASSGTYNEQFF

V gene: TRBV9
clone size: NA
D gene: TRBD2
J gene: TRBJ2-7
CDR3 length: 16
CDR3 DNA: TGTGCCAGCAGCCCCGAGGGACTAGCGGGAAACTACGAGCAGTACTTC
CDR3 protein: CASSPEGLAGNYEQYF

V gene: TRBV15
clone size: NA
D gene: NA
J gene: TRBJ2-3
CDR3 length: 14
CDR3 DNA: TGTGCCACCAGCAGAGGACAGTCAACAGATACGCAGTATTTT
CDR3 protein: CATSRGQSTDTQYF

V gene: TRBV15
clone size: NA
D gene: TRBD1
J gene: TRBJ2-5
CDR3 length: 16
CDR3 DNA: TGTGCCACCAGCAGAGCGGGTCGACAGGGGACAGAGACCCAGTACTTC
CDR3 protein: CATSRAGRQGTETQYF

V gene: TRBV7-9
clone size: NA
D gene: TRBD2
J gene: TRBJ2-1
CDR3 length: 14
CDR3 DNA: TGTGCCAGCAGCTCTAGCGGGAGAGCCAATGAGCAGTTCTTC
CDR3 protein: CASSSSGRANEQFF

V gene: TRBV28
clone size: NA
D gene: NA
J gene: TRBJ2-7
CDR3 length: 11
CDR3 DNA: TGTGCCAGCAGTTTGGGGTACGAGCAGTACTTC
CDR3 protein: CASSLGYEQYF

V gene: TRBV19
clone size: NA
D gene: TRBD1
J gene: TRBJ2-1
CDR3 length: 16
CDR3 DNA: TGTGCCAGTAGTATGGGACAGGGAGTGGAGTACAATGAGCAGTTCTTC
CDR3 protein: CASSMGQGVEYNEQFF

V gene: TRBV6-1
clone size: NA
D gene: NA
J gene: TRBJ2-7
CDR3 length: 16
CDR3 DNA: TGTGCCAGCAGTGAAGATGGGGGGAGTAGCTCCTACGAGCAGTACTTC
CDR3 protein: CASSEDGGSSSYEQYF

V gene: TRBV19
clone size: NA
D gene: NA
J gene: TRBJ1-6
CDR3 length: 14
CDR3 DNA: TGTGCCAGTAGTCCCGGCTCCTATAATTCACCCCTCCACTTT
CDR3 protein: CASSPGSYNSPLHF

V gene: TRBV14
clone size: NA
D gene: TRBD2
J gene: TRBJ2-3
CDR3 length: 15
CDR3 DNA: TGTGCCAGCACCCGGACTAGCGGGAGACAAGATACGCAGTATTTT
CDR3 protein: CASTRTSGRQDTQYF

V gene: TRBV9
clone size: NA
D gene: NA
J gene: TRBJ1-4
CDR3 length: 15
CDR3 DNA: TGTGCCAGCAGCGTCTCCTTCAGGGATAATGAAAAACTGTTTTTT
CDR3 protein: CASSVSFRDNEKLFF

V gene: TRBV7-9
clone size: NA
D gene: NA
J gene: TRBJ2-3
CDR3 length: 14
CDR3 DNA: TGTGCCAGCAGCTTAGAGGTCAGACGAGATACGCAGTATTTT
CDR3 protein: CASSLEVRRDTQYF

V gene: TRBV10-1
clone size: NA
D gene: NA
J gene: TRBJ2-2
CDR3 length: 13
CDR3 DNA: TGCGCCAGCAGTGAGGGGCTAGCCGGGGAGCTGTTTTTT
CDR3 protein: CASSEGLAGELFF

V gene: TRBV30
clone size: NA
D gene: NA
J gene: TRBJ2-7
CDR3 length: 15
CDR3 DNA: TGTGCCGGGGCCCTCGGACAGTTTCATCCCTACGAGCAGTACTTC
CDR3 protein: CAGALGQFHPYEQYF

V gene: TRBV19
clone size: NA
D gene: TRBD1
J gene: TRBJ2-5
CDR3 length: 15
CDR3 DNA: TGTGCCAGTAGTCCCCGGGACAGGGACTTAGAGACCCAGTACTTC
CDR3 protein: CASSPRDRDLETQYF

V gene: TRBV2
clone size: NA
D gene: NA
J gene: TRBJ1-4
CDR3 length: 16
CDR3 DNA: TGTGCCAGCAGTGAAGCGGGGGCAGGCTGGCATGAAAAACTGTTTTTT
CDR3 protein: CASSEAGAGWHEKLFF

V gene: TRBV11-2
clone size: NA
D gene: TRBD2
J gene: TRBJ2-1
CDR3 length: 14
CDR3 DNA: TGTGCCAGCAGTACTAGCGGGGGGGTGGAGGAGCAGTTCTTC
CDR3 protein: CASSTSGGVEEQFF

V gene: TRBV7-3
clone size: NA
D gene: NA
J gene: TRBJ2-7
CDR3 length: 15
CDR3 DNA: TGTGCCAGCAGCTTATTTCCGGATGGCTCCTACGAGCAGTACTTC
CDR3 protein: CASSLFPDGSYEQYF

V gene: TRBV7-2
clone size: NA
D gene: TRBD2
J gene: TRBJ2-7
CDR3 length: 17
CDR3 DNA: TGTGCCAGCAGCTTGGGAACAGCGGGGGACCCGGTCTACGAGCAGTACTTC
CDR3 protein: CASSLGTAGDPVYEQYF

V gene: TRBV5-1
clone size: NA
D gene: NA
J gene: TRBJ2-1
CDR3 length: 15
CDR3 DNA: TGCGCCAGCAGCTTGATGGAGGTAGAGTACAATGAGCAGTTCTTC
CDR3 protein: CASSLMEVEYNEQFF

V gene: TRBV7-4
clone size: once
D gene: TRBD1
J gene: TRBJ2-6
CDR3 length: 18
CDR3 DNA: TGTGCCAGCAGCTTGGGTAATTGTCAGGGGGCCGGGGCCAACGTCCTGACTTTC
CDR3 protein: CASSLGNCQGAGANVLTF

V gene: TRBV5-1
clone size: NA
D gene: NA
J gene: TRBJ1-6
CDR3 length: 15
CDR3 DNA: TGCGCCAGCAGCGCCGGGACATCGAGGGATTCACCCCTCCACTTT
CDR3 protein: CASSAGTSRDSPLHF

V gene: TRBV6-1
clone size: once
D gene: TRBD1
J gene: TRBJ2-7
CDR3 length: 17
CDR3 DNA: TGTGCCAGCAGTGGCCTAGGGGACAGAATGGGCGACTACGAGCAGTACTTC
CDR3 protein: CASSGLGDRMGDYEQYF

V gene: TRBV28
clone size: NA
D gene: NA
J gene: TRBJ2-7
CDR3 length: 13
CDR3 DNA: TGTGCCAGCAGTTCGGAGGGTTTCGACGAGCAGTACTTC
CDR3 protein: CASSSEGFDEQYF

V gene: TRBV6-5
clone size: NA
D gene: NA
J gene: TRBJ1-1
CDR3 length: 14
CDR3 DNA: TGTGCCAGCAGCCTTTCGACGGCGAACACTGAAGCTTTCTTT
CDR3 protein: CASSLSTANTEAFF

V gene: TRBV9
clone size: NA
D gene: TRBD1
J gene: TRBJ1-2
CDR3 length: 16
CDR3 DNA: TGTGCCAGCAGCGCACGACAGGGGGCTTTTAAGTATGGCTACACCTTC
CDR3 protein: CASSARQGAFKYGYTF

V gene: TRBV5-4
clone size: NA
D gene: TRBD1
J gene: TRBJ1-2
CDR3 length: 16
CDR3 DNA: TGTGCCAGCAGCTTTGGAGACAGGGCTGGAAAAAATGGCTACACCTTC
CDR3 protein: CASSFGDRAGKNGYTF

V gene: TRBV18
clone size: NA
D gene: NA
J gene: TRBJ1-1
CDR3 length: 16
CDR3 DNA: TGTGCCAGCTCACCCAAGACCCAGCCTTTGAACACTGAAGCTTTCTTT
CDR3 protein: CASSPKTQPLNTEAFF

V gene: TRBV6-5
clone size: NA
D gene: NA
J gene: TRBJ1-6
CDR3 length: 16
CDR3 DNA: TGTGCCAGCAGTTATTCAGCGAGCTCCTATAATTCACCCCTCCACTTT
CDR3 protein: CASSYSASSYNSPLHF

V gene: TRBV9
clone size: once
D gene: NA
J gene: TRBJ1-2
CDR3 length: 12
CDR3 DNA: TGTGCCAGCAGATCGTGGGAGGGTGGCTACACCTTC
CDR3 protein: CASRSWEGGYTF